The 14 T cell receptor beta chains listed next were all sequenced from one sample in a study of blood T cell repertoires in COVID-19. Profiling relied on immunoSEQ multiplex PCR, and the TCRdb table lists in-frame clones only, not all of them. Here the sample spans over 85,000 clones, around 90% being singletons. The sequencing sample was made of peripheral blood. Every receptor here comes from a man between 40 and 49 years old with acute or convalescent COVID-19.

The chain links TRBV23-1 to TRBJ2-7, with 10 positions matching TRBD1. TRBV23-1 is marked as an open reading frame, function uncertain. J lost 2 bases, V lost 4 bases, and 11 bases had no gene match. CDR3 size: 17 residues. DNA of the CDR3: TGCGCCAGCAGTCTGAACCCCGGGACAGGGGCCACCTACGAGCAGTACTTC. It yields the protein CASSLNPGTGATYEQYF.

J is TRBJ2-1 and V is TRBV2; 10 bases line up with TRBD2. CDR1 is SNHLY, CDR2 FYNNEI, per germline. The CDR3 is made up of 15 amino acids. Germline trimming cut 4 bases from V and 6 bases from J; bases unmatched to any gene: 6. The CDR3 region has the DNA TGTGCCAGCAGTGGGCCTAGCGGGAGCCTCAATGAGCAGTTCTTC. This translates into CASSGPSGSLNEQFF.

The chain uses TRBV27 and TRBJ2-1; D is ambiguous. CDR1 and CDR2 from the germline V gene are MNHEY and SMNVEV (reference sequence). V was trimmed by 0 bases and J by 3 bases, leaving 3 bases between them. This CDR3 contains 13 residues. CDR3: CASSLSLYNEQFF. The CDR3 DNA is TGTGCCAGCAGTTTATCCCTCTACAATGAGCAGTTCTTC.

The chain carries TRBV19 and TRBJ1-4; a weak D match, TRBD1 (5 bases). The V and J ends lost 7 bases and 8 bases respectively, with 17 bases between them. The germline V gene encodes CDR1 LNHDA and CDR2 SQIVND (reference sequence). The CDR3 runs to 14 residues. CDR3 coding DNA: TGTGCCAGTACCCCGGGCCAGGGTGGCGAAAAACTGTTTTTT. This translates into CASTPGQGGEKLFF.

The chain combines TRBV7-9 with TRBJ2-3, with D possibly TRBD2 on 6 matching bases. This CDR3 is 14 amino acids long. V dropped 5 bases and J dropped 1 base, with 10 bases sitting between them. CDR1 SEHNR and CDR2 FQNEAQ come from the germline V gene (reference sequence). The CDR3 here is CASSTWEGTDTQYF. In nucleotides, the CDR3 is TGTGCCAGCAGCACCTGGGAGGGCACAGATACGCAGTATTTT.

This clone appeared a few times. The chain employs TRBV9 and TRBJ2-3; TRBD1 aligns across 11 bases. The junction had 13 bases not matched to a gene; V was cut back by 4 bases and J by 6 bases. Germline assignment: CDR1 SGDLS and CDR2 YYNGEE. There are 17 residues in the CDR3. DNA of the CDR3: TGTGCCAGCAGCCGTAGAACGGGACAGGGGGATATCGATACGCAGTATTTT. It is translated as CASSRRTGQGDIDTQYF.

The CDR3 sequence is CAWSGGLGYEQYF. Written as DNA, the CDR3 is TGTGCCTGGAGTGGGGGACTAGGGTACGAGCAGTACTTC. The V and J genes are TRBV30 and TRBJ2-7; 8 bases map to TRBD2. The CDR3 runs to 13 residues. CDR1 and CDR2 from the germline V gene are GTSNPN and SVGIG (reference sequence). Germline trimming cut 1 base from V and 4 bases from J; bases unmatched to any gene: 3. Full variable domain (remainder filled in from reference TRBV30 and TRBJ2-7): SQTIHQWPATLVQPVGSPLSLECTVEGTSNPNLYWYRQAAGRGLQLLFYSVGIGQISSEVPQNLSASRPQDRQFILSSKKLLLSDSGFYLCAWSGGLGYEQYFGPGTRLTVT.

This clone was recorded once. The CDR3 nucleotides are TGTGCCAGCAGTAAAGGACAGGGGGCTGATACGCAGTATTTT. This translates into CASSKGQGADTQYF. The V call is TRBV27, the J call TRBJ2-3; 11 bases map to TRBD1. The J segment lost 6 bases and the V segment lost 5 bases, leaving 4 bases of the junction unmatched. Germline lookup yields CDR1 MNHEY and CDR2 SMNVEV (reference sequence). The CDR3 runs 14 residues.

This chain connects TRBV7-9 to TRBJ2-1; 10 bases map to TRBD1. CDR1 is SEHNR, CDR2 FQNEAQ, per germline (reference sequence). V lost 5 bases to trimming and J lost 8 bases; unmatched junction nucleotides: 15. The CDR3 contains 17 residues. As DNA, the CDR3 is TGTGCCAGCAGCCCTTCACCGGGACAGGGGACAGGGGATGAGCAGTTCTTC. This translates into CASSPSPGQGTGDEQFF.

V is TRBV19 and J is TRBJ1-2, with D possibly TRBD1 on 6 matching bases. The CDR3 is 12 amino acids. The germline V and J ends were trimmed by 5 bases and 8 bases, with 12 bases remaining between them. Germline V gene lookup returns CDR1 LNHDA and CDR2 SQIVND (reference sequence). The CDR3 sequence is CASSLQGEGYTF. The CDR3 DNA follows: TGTGCCAGTAGTCTACAGGGAGAAGGCTACACCTTC.

This chain joins TRBV9 and TRBJ1-1; perhaps TRBD1 as D (5 bases). In germline, CDR1 is SGDLS, CDR2 YYNGEE. Trimming removed 4 bases at V and 1 base at J, with 14 bases between. The CDR3 is 15 residues long. Here the CDR3 reads CASSPDGHKNTEAFF. The CDR3 coding sequence is TGTGCCAGCAGCCCAGATGGACACAAGAACACTGAAGCTTTCTTT.

V gene TRBV9 combines with J gene TRBJ1-1; D call uncertain. V lost 0 bases, J lost 0 bases, and 6 bases lay in between. CDR1 SGDLS and CDR2 YYNGEE come from the germline V gene. CDR3 length equals 14 residues. In DNA form, the CDR3 reads TGTGCCAGCAGCGTAGACAGCTTGAACACTGAAGCTTTCTTT. Translating gives CASSVDSLNTEAFF.

On this clone: Other DNA sequences within the sample encode an identical CDR3. This rearrangement joins TRBV11-3 to TRBJ2-5; D not resolved. The CDR3 sequence is 13 residues long. Trimming shortened V by 2 bases and J by 2 bases, and 6 bases separated the two germline ends. CDR1 is SGHNT and CDR2 is YENEEA in the germline V gene. CDR3 sequence (DNA): TGTGCCAGCAGCTTATCTAGTCAAGAGACCCAGTACTTC. Protein sequence: CASSLSSQETQYF. The full variable domain, completed using reference TRBV11-3 and TRBJ2-5, is EAGVVQSPRYKIIEKKQPVAFWCNPISGHNTLYWYLQNLGQGPELLIRYENEEAVDDSQLPKDRFSAERLKGVDSTLKIQPAELGDSAVYLCASSLSSQETQYFGPGTRLLVL.

The rearrangement links TRBV7-9 to TRBJ1-2; TRBD1 aligns across 12 bases. This CDR3 region has 14 residues. Trimming took 5 bases from V and 8 from J; bases not matched to a gene: 6. The V gene's germline CDR1 is SEHNR and CDR2 FQNEAQ (reference sequence). The CDR3 loop is CASSLGTGGFGYTF. DNA of the CDR3: TGTGCCAGCAGCCTCGGGACAGGGGGCTTCGGCTACACCTTC.